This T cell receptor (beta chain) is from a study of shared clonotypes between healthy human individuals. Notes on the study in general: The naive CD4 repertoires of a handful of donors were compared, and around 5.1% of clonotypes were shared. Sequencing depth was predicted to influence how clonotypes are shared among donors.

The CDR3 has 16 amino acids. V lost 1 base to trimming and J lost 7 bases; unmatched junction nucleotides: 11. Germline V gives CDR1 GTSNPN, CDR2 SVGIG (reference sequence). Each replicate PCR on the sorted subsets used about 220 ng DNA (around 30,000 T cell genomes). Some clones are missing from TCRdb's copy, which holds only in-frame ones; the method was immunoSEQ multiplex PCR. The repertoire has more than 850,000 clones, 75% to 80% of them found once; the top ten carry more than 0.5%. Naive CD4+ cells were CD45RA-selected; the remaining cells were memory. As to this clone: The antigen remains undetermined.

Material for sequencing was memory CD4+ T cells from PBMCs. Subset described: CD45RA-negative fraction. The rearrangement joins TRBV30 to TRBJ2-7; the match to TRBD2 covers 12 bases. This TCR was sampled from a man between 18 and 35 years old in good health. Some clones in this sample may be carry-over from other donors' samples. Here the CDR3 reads CAWSGRPGLAGGEQYF. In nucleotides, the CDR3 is TGTGCCTGGAGTGGAAGACCGGGACTAGCGGGCGGTGAGCAGTACTTC.